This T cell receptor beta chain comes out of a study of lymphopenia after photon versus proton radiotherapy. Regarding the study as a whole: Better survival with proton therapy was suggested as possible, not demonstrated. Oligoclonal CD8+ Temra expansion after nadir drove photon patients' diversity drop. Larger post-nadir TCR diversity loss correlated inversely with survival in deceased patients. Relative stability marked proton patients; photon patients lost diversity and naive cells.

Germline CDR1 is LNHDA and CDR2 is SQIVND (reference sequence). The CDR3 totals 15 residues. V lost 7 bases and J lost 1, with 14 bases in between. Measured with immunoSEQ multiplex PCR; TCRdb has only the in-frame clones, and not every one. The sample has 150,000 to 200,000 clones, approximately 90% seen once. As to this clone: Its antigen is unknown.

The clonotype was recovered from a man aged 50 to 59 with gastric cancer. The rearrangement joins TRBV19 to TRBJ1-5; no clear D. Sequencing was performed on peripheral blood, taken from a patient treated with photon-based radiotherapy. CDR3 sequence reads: CASTWGGNSNQPQHF. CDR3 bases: TGTGCCAGTACGTGGGGAGGGAACAGCAATCAGCCCCAGCATTTT.